The source of this TCR beta chain is a study of cytomegalovirus exposure and HLA in healthy donors. Whole-study findings and limits: Later on, an analysis showed TCR association rates differing by HLA locus, with DRB1 the most and HLA-C the fewest. Within the data, a cluster of highly shared sequence variants was likely a sequencing artifact.

Germline assignment: CDR1 SGHRS and CDR2 YFSETQ. Trimming pared 4 bases from V and 3 bases from J, leaving 16 bases between. The CDR3 contains 15 residues. With 60 Vbeta and 13 Jbeta primers, the PCR was carried out. TCRdb's table, derived via immunoSEQ multiplex PCR, lists solely in-frame clones and lacks some. The table records around 49,000 clones, around three quarters of them present only once. About this clone itself: Its antigen remains unidentified.

This chain uses TRBV5-1 with TRBJ2-5; tentative D call: TRBD2 (6 bases). Sequenced input: PBMCs. The sequence came from a man younger than 45 in good health and CMV-seropositive. The CDR3 nucleotides are TGCGCCAGCAGCCCCCCGGGGGTCGGAAAAGAGACCCAGTACTTC. It translates to CASSPPGVGKETQYF.